These 13 T cell receptor beta chains were sequenced from one sample in a study of T cell responses to AZD1222 COVID-19 vaccine. Produced via immunoSEQ multiplex PCR; TCRdb's table is partial and in-frame only. The sample contains over 130,000 clones, 90% to 95% of which appear only once. The specimen comprised peripheral blood, sampled on day 0 of AZD1222 vaccination. The source of these receptors is an adult in good health.

V is TRBV5-4 and J is TRBJ2-1; 8 positions match TRBD2. After removal of 4 bases from V and 9 bases from J, the junction contained 6 bases not matched to a gene. The CDR3 length is 13 residues. Germline V lookup: CDR1 SGHNT, CDR2 YYREEE (reference sequence). CDR3 in amino acids: CASSLGLVSEQFF. The CDR3 nucleotides read TGTGCCAGCAGCCTGGGACTAGTCAGTGAGCAGTTCTTC. Supplemented by reference TRBV5-4 and TRBJ2-1, the full variable domain reads ETGVTQSPTHLIKTRGQQVTLRCSSQSGHNTVSWYQQALGQGPQFIFQYYREEENGRGNFPPRFSGLQFPNYSSELNVNALELDDSALYLCASSLGLVSEQFFGPGTRLTVL.

The CDR3, as DNA: TGTGCCAGCAGCCAAGAAACGGCTGGAAGCTCCTACGAGCAGTACTTC. Amino acids: CASSQETAGSSYEQYF. The rearrangement links TRBV4-2 to TRBJ2-7; D is unresolved. Germline CDR1 is LGHNA and CDR2 is YNFKEQ. The CDR3 has 16 amino acids. V lost 0 bases, J lost 0 bases, and 12 bases lay in between.

The V call is TRBV10-3, the J call TRBJ1-4, with TRBD1 matching 10 bases. CDR3 length equals 14 residues. V lost 0 bases to trimming and J lost 8 bases; unmatched junction nucleotides: 0. Germline loops: CDR1 ENHRY, CDR2 SYGVKD. CDR3 amino acids: CAISESGQGEKLFF. In DNA form, the CDR3 reads TGTGCCATCAGTGAGTCGGGACAGGGGGAAAAACTGTTTTTT.

This clone appeared a single time. V usage is TRBV14 and J usage is TRBJ1-1, with a weak D call TRBD1 (5 bases). Germline CDR1 SGHDN, CDR2 FVKESK. V lost 6 bases to trimming and J lost 8 bases, with 16 bases between them. The CDR3 is 13 residues long. The CDR3 DNA follows: TGTGCCAGCAGTTTAGGACCGGGACTGGAAGCTTTCTTT. This translates into CASSLGPGLEAFF.

V is TRBV6-2 or TRBV6-3 and J is TRBJ2-4, with 9 nucleotides matching TRBD1. The length of the CDR3 is 16 residues. Germline lookup yields CDR1 MNHEY and CDR2 SVGEGT. V shed 0 bases, J shed 3 bases, and the junction held 3 bases outside the gene matches. The CDR3 coding sequence is TGTGCCAGCAGTTACTCGACAGGGGGAGGCAAAAACATTCAGTACTTC. Its translation: CASSYSTGGGKNIQYF.

CDR3 in amino acids: CASSQGQEQFF. The CDR3 DNA sequence: TGTGCCAGCAGCCAAGGGCAAGAGCAGTTCTTC. The rearrangement uses TRBV4-2 and TRBJ2-1; no reliable D call. CDR1 is LGHNA, CDR2 YNFKEQ, per germline. CDR3 length: 11 residues. V was trimmed by 1 base and J by 10 bases, leaving 5 bases between them.

This chain connects TRBV19 to TRBJ1-5, with 8 bases matching TRBD1. Losses at the gene ends were 4 bases for V and 7 bases for J; bases not matched to a gene: 6. The CDR3 has 14 amino acids. Germline CDR1 LNHDA, CDR2 SQIVND (reference sequence). Here the CDR3 reads CASSRTGREQPQHF. CDR3 sequence (DNA): TGTGCCAGTAGTAGGACAGGGAGGGAACAGCCCCAGCATTTT.

The gene calls are TRBV6-5 and TRBJ1-2; TRBD1 matches at 10 bases. The CDR3 contains 15 residues. V lost 4 bases to trimming and J lost 4 bases; unmatched junction nucleotides: 6. The germline V gene encodes CDR1 MNHEY and CDR2 SVGAGI. The CDR3 spells CASSSPTGGIYGYTF. In DNA form, the CDR3 reads TGTGCCAGCAGTTCCCCGACAGGGGGCATCTATGGCTACACCTTC.

This chain joins TRBV6-2 or TRBV6-3 and TRBJ2-2; tentatively, D is TRBD1 (7 bases). Trimming cost V 6 bases and J 6 bases, with 14 bases left between them. Per germline, CDR1 MNHEY and CDR2 SVGEGT. The CDR3 runs 14 residues. CDR3 region: CASSPIRGAGELFF. The CDR3 bases are TGTGCCAGCAGCCCGATCAGGGGGGCCGGGGAGCTGTTTTTT.

The chain carries TRBV6-1 and TRBJ2-4, with a tentative D call TRBD2 (6 bases). The germline V and J ends were trimmed by 2 bases and 0 bases, with 14 bases remaining between them. The germline V gene has CDR1 MNHNS and CDR2 SASEGT. The CDR3 extends over 17 amino acids. CDR3 residues: CASSEYAQGLAKNIQYF. Written as DNA, the CDR3 is TGTGCCAGCAGTGAATACGCTCAGGGACTAGCCAAAAACATTCAGTACTTC.

Only one count was recorded for this clone. V is TRBV9 and J is TRBJ1-4; 7 bases match TRBD1. The CDR3 totals 15 residues. Trimming removed 0 bases from V and 2 bases from J; junction bases left unmatched: 1. CDR1 and CDR2 from the germline V gene are SGDLS and YYNGEE. CDR3 protein: CASSVEGATNEKLFF. In DNA form, the CDR3 reads TGTGCCAGCAGCGTAGAGGGGGCGACTAATGAAAAACTGTTTTTT. The full variable domain, in which reference TRBV9 and TRBJ1-4 provide the parts outside the CDR3, is DSGVTQTPKHLITATGQRVTLRCSPRSGDLSVYWYQQSLDQGLQFLIQYYNGEERAKGNILERFSAQQFPDLHSELNLSSLELGDSALYFCASSVEGATNEKLFFGSGTQLSVL.

The chain joins TRBV6-5 to TRBJ2-7, with 10 bases lining up with TRBD2. The CDR3 contains 14 residues. CDR1 MNHEY and CDR2 SVGAGI come from the germline V gene. The junction had 5 bases not matched to a gene; V was cut back by 2 bases and J by 7 bases. CDR3 in amino acids: CASSYRLAGVEQYF. CDR3 DNA: TGTGCCAGCAGTTACAGGCTAGCGGGAGTAGAGCAGTACTTC.

This rearrangement joins TRBV6-4 to TRBJ1-6; 8 bases align to TRBD1. The CDR3 consists of 13 residues. Trimming at V came to 8 bases and at J to 11 bases, leaving 8 bases not matched to a gene. Germline CDR1 and CDR2: MRHNA and SNTAGT. CDR3 region: CASRWTGQPPLHF. The CDR3 coding sequence is TGTGCCAGCCGATGGACAGGGCAACCACCCCTCCACTTT.